This TCR beta chain was sequenced in a study of CD8+ T cells in alopecia areata. Background on the study: Percent affected scalp area, the SALT score, rated treated patients' severity. Points from the study as a whole: While patients received tofacitinib, many expanded lesional clones remained present in scalp and blood.

Documented treatment: oral pan-JAK inhibitor, 5-10 mg twice daily. Both peripheral blood and punch biopsies of lesional scalp skin were obtained from patients who had alopecia areata. The sorting of PBMCs gave CD4+ and CD8+ T cells. Sequencing used cDNA as its template, made by extracting RNA and reverse transcribing it. The protocol was immunoSEQ multiplex PCR, while the TCRdb copy is restricted to in-frame clones and leaves out a portion. The data hold 200,000 or so clones, with 58% observed a single time. Note on this clone: No antigen is known for it.

The source was CD4+ T cells sorted from blood, collected at week 24, from a patient treated with tofacitinib. This sequence was found in a human donor with alopecia areata.

The CDR3 DNA reads TGCGCCAGCAGTCAAAAGGGTCAACCAAGCACAGATACGCAGTATTTT. Residues: CASSQKGQPSTDTQYF. The J gene is TRBJ2-3, the V gene TRBV23-1; D gene unclear. TRBV23-1 is recorded as an ORF, its role being uncertain. The CDR3 sequence is 16 residues long. Trimming shortened V by 2 bases and J by 0 bases, and 12 bases separated the two germline ends.